This T cell receptor (beta chain) was sequenced in a study of T-cell memory formation after mild COVID-19. Study context: Across donors, TCR clusters were largely donor specific.

Points from the study as a whole: Later expanders leaned CD4+, whereas clones that contracted between day 15 and 85 were balanced CD4/CD8. Contracting CD4+ clones lay largely in CM and EM, with CD8+ ones residing in EMRA.

The ends were cut back, 4 bases at V and 9 bases at J, with 14 bases in the middle. Germline V gene sequence: CDR1 SGHRS, CDR2 YFSETQ. The CDR3 length is 13 residues. A single record per CDR3 protein comes from TCRdb applying MiXCR to the 5' RACE reads. The table has 200,000 to 250,000 distinct CDR3 sequences, around 30% seen once. Note on this clonotype: The antigen is unknown.

Sequencing used PBMCs or a T cell subset sorted from them (not recorded which). V usage is TRBV5-1 and J usage is TRBJ2-1, with D tentatively TRBD2 (6 bases). The source is an adult woman who had mild COVID-19 (a few samples of this study predate the infection). Cell type and time point are not known. The CDR3 DNA is TGCGCCAGCAGCCCCGGAGGGTTCGGTGAGCAGTTCTTC. It encodes CASSPGGFGEQFF.